The 8 T cell receptor beta chains below all came from one sample that was sequenced in a study of blood T cell repertoires in COVID-19. The table came from immunoSEQ multiplex PCR; TCRdb's copy has only in-frame clones and leaves some out. The data hold roughly 200,000 clones, with around four fifths observed a single time. The sequenced material came from peripheral blood. The receptors stem from a woman aged 70-85 years with active or convalescent COVID-19.

This chain links TRBV12-3 or TRBV12-4 with TRBJ2-7; the D gene is possibly TRBD2 (6 bases). V lost 5 bases to trimming and J lost 4 bases, with 12 bases between them. The CDR3 is 13 residues long. In DNA, the CDR3 is TGTGCCAGCAGTCTGGGACTGGCATACGAGCAGTACTTC. It codes for CASSLGLAYEQYF.

J is TRBJ1-1 and V is TRBV29-1, with D possibly matching TRBD1 (6 bases). V lost 4 bases to trimming and J lost 8 bases, with 14 bases between them. From germline, CDR1 is SQVTM and CDR2 ANQGSEA. The CDR3 extends over 12 amino acids. CDR3 bases: TGCAGCGTTGGCCCCAGGGGACAAGAAGCTTTCTTT. This codes for CSVGPRGQEAFF.

This chain links TRBV29-1 with TRBJ1-4, with a possible D match to TRBD1 (5 bases). There are 13 residues in the CDR3. CDR1 and CDR2 (germline): SQVTM, ANQGSEA. V was shortened by 4 bases and J by 5 bases, with 11 bases between the two germline ends. The CDR3 sequence: CSVAGRVNEKLFF. The CDR3 coding sequence is TGCAGCGTTGCGGGCAGGGTAAATGAAAAACTGTTTTTT.

The V and J genes are TRBV2 and TRBJ1-2, with TRBD1 matching over 8 bases. CDR1 and CDR2 (germline): SNHLY, FYNNEI. The CDR3 extends over 15 amino acids. The J segment lost 8 bases and the V segment lost 6 bases, leaving 14 bases of the junction unmatched. Here the CDR3 reads CASRRTGQLAGGYTF. CDR3 coding DNA: TGTGCCAGCAGAAGGACAGGGCAACTCGCGGGAGGCTACACCTTC.

This chain joins TRBV5-1 and TRBJ2-1; 10 bases fit TRBD2. With V trimmed by 3 bases and J by 6 bases, 6 bases remained unmatched. Germline CDR1 and CDR2: SGHRS and YFSETQ. This CDR3 contains 15 residues. The CDR3 sequence is CASSSSGTSANEQFF. The CDR3 DNA is TGCGCCAGCAGCTCCTCCGGGACTAGCGCCAATGAGCAGTTCTTC.

This chain joins TRBV23-1 and TRBJ1-1, with 9 bases identical to TRBD1. TRBV23-1 is identified as an open reading frame with a role that is uncertain. The junction had 8 bases not matched to a gene; V was cut back by 0 bases and J by 3 bases. This CDR3 has 17 amino acids. In DNA form, the CDR3 reads TGCGCCAGCAGTCAATCGGAACAGGGGGCAGGCGACACTGAAGCTTTCTTT. Its protein product is CASSQSEQGAGDTEAFF.

The chain couples TRBV6-5 to TRBJ2-7; TRBD1 is a possible D gene (5 bases). The germline CDR1 and CDR2 sequences are MNHEY and SVGAGI. The CDR3 totals 15 residues. Deletions cut 2 bases from V and 4 bases from J, with 15 bases between. CDR3 amino acids: CASSYRSGLRYEQYF. In nucleotides, the CDR3 is TGTGCCAGCAGTTACAGGTCAGGGCTCAGGTACGAGCAGTACTTC.

The chain employs TRBV7-9 and TRBJ1-1, with D perhaps matching TRBD1 (5 bases). With 1 base removed from V and 5 bases from J, the gap between germline ends came to 11 bases. The CDR3 sequence is 14 residues long. Per the germline V gene, CDR1 is SEHNR and CDR2 is FQNEAQ (reference sequence). The CDR3: CASSLGFRGTEAFF. The CDR3 DNA reads TGTGCCAGCAGCTTAGGGTTTAGGGGAACTGAAGCTTTCTTT.